What follows are 4 T cell receptor beta chains derived from one specimen sequenced in a study of blood T cell repertoires in COVID-19. The method was immunoSEQ multiplex PCR; TCRdb's version includes in-frame clones alone and lacks a portion of them. This repertoire shows approximately 170,000 clones, approximately 79% found once; its top ten account for 9.5% to 15%. Specimen: peripheral blood. The receptor source for this set is a woman aged 45-65 years with acute or convalescent COVID-19.

This clone was recorded a few times. This chain uses TRBV19 with TRBJ2-4, with a weak D call TRBD2 (6 bases). Trimming removed 3 bases at V and 0 bases at J, with 21 bases between. Looked up from germline, CDR1 is LNHDA and CDR2 is SQIVND (reference sequence). This CDR3 contains 19 residues. CDR3 region: CASSITGGETLLAKNIQYF. The CDR3 DNA follows: TGTGCCAGTAGTATCACCGGGGGAGAGACGTTACTAGCCAAAAACATTCAGTACTTC.

The chain links TRBV3-1 (or the pseudogene TRBV3-2) to TRBJ2-4; possibly TRBD2 for D (5 bases). CDR3 length: 16 amino acids. CDR1 is LGHDT, CDR2 YNNKEL, per germline (reference sequence). The V and J ends lost 0 bases and 3 bases respectively, with 12 bases between them. The CDR3 is CASSQEPRRDKNIQYF. Here the CDR3 DNA reads TGTGCCAGCAGCCAAGAACCCCGACGGGACAAAAACATTCAGTACTTC.

The J gene is TRBJ2-4, the V gene TRBV19; 10 bases are shared with TRBD1. This CDR3 spans 17 amino acids. J gave up 2 bases and V 4 bases, and 8 bases lay outside the gene matches. CDR1 LNHDA and CDR2 SQIVND come from the germline V gene (reference sequence). The CDR3 here is CASSSAGTGVSKNIQYF. The CDR3 DNA follows: TGTGCCAGTAGTAGCGCCGGGACAGGGGTCTCCAAAAACATTCAGTACTTC.

This clone was seen a few times. The chain joins TRBV7-2 to TRBJ1-6; D uncertain. CDR1 and CDR2 (germline): SGHTA, FQGNSA. Trimming shortened V by 1 base and J by 7 bases, and 17 bases separated the two germline ends. CDR3 length: 17 residues. The CDR3 here is CASSLVAAWAENSPLHF. The CDR3 DNA follows: TGTGCCAGCAGCTTAGTGGCAGCATGGGCCGAGAATTCACCCCTCCACTTT.